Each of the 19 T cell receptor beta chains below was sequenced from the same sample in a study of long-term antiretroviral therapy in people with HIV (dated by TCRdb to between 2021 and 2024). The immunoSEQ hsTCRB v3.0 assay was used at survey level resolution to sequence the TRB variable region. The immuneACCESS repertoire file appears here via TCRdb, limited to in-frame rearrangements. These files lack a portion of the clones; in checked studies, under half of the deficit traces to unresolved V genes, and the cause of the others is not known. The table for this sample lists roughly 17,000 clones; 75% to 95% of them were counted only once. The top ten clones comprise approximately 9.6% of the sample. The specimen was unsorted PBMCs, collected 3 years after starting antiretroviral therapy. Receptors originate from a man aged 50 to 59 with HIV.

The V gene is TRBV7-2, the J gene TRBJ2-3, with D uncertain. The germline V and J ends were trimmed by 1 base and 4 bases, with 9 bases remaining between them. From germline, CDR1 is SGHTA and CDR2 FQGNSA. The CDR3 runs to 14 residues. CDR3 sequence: CASSLEGWPDTQYF. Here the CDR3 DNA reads TGTGCCAGCAGCTTAGAAGGGTGGCCAGATACGCAGTATTTT.

This chain's CDR3 is CASSPGAVNTGELFF. The CDR3 nucleotides read TGTGCCAGCTCACCAGGGGCGGTAAACACCGGGGAGCTGTTTTTT. V usage is TRBV18 and J usage is TRBJ2-2; tentative D call: TRBD1 (5 bases). The CDR3 is 15 residues long. Trimming took 2 bases from V and 2 from J, leaving 9 bases between them. CDR1 and CDR2 from the germline V gene are KGHSH and LQKENI.

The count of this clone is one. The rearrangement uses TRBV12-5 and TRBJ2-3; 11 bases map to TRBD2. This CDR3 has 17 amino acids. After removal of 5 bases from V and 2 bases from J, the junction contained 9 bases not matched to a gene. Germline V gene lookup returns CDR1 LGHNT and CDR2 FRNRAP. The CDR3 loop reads CASGPPLAGGSTDTQYF. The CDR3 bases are TGTGCTAGTGGTCCCCCTCTAGCGGGGGGATCCACAGATACGCAGTATTTT.

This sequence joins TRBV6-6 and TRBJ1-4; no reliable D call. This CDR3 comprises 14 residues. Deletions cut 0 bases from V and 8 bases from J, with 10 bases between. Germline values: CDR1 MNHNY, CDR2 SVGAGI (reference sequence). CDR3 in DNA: TGTGCCAGCAGTTACTCGGGTGCCAGGGAAAAACTGTTTTTT. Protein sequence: CASSYSGAREKLFF.

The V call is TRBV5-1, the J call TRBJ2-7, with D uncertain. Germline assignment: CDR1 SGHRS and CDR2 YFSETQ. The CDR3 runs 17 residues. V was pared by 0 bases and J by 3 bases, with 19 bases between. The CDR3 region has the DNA TGCGCCAGCAGCTTGGATGGGTCGGTTGACCCCGTCTACGAGCAGTACTTC. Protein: CASSLDGSVDPVYEQYF.

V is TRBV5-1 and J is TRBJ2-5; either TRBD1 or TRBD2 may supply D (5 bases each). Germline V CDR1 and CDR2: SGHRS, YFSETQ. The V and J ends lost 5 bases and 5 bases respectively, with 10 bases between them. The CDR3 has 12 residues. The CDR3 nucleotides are TGCGCCAGCAGAGACGAGGGGGAGACCCAGTACTTC. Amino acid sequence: CASRDEGETQYF.

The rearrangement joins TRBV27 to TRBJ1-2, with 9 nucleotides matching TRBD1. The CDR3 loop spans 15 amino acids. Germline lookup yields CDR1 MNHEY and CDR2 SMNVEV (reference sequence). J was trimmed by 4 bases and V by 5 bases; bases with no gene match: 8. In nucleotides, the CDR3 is TGTGCCAGCAGTCTACAGGGGGCATTAGTCTATGGCTACACCTTC. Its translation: CASSLQGALVYGYTF.

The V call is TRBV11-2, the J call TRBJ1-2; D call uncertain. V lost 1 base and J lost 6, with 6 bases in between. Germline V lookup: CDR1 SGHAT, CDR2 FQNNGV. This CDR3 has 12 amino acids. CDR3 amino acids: CASSLVLDGYTF. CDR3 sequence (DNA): TGTGCCAGCAGCTTAGTTTTGGATGGCTACACCTTC.

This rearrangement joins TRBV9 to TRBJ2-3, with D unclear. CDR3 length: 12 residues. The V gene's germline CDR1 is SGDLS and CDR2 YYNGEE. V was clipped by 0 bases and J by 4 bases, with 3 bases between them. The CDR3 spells CASSVDADTQYF. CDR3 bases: TGTGCCAGCAGCGTAGATGCAGATACGCAGTATTTT.

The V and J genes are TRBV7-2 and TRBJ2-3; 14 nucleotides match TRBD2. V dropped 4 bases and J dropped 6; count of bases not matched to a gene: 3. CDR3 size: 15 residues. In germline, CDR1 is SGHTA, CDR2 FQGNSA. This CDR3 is CASSWTSGGPDTQYF. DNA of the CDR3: TGTGCCAGCAGCTGGACTAGCGGGGGGCCCGATACGCAGTATTTT.

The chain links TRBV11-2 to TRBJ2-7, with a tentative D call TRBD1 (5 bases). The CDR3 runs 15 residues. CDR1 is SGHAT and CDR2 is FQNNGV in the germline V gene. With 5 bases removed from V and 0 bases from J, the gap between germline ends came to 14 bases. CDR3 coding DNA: TGTGCCAGCAGCCCCCGCCCGACAGTCTCCTACGAGCAGTACTTC. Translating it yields CASSPRPTVSYEQYF.

CDR3 bases: TGTGCCAGCAGCTTAGTGGTCGGGGTAGGTCAGCCCCAGCATTTT. This encodes CASSLVVGVGQPQHF. J is TRBJ1-5 and V is TRBV7-6; D remains unclear. Trimming pared 1 base from V and 6 bases from J, leaving 13 bases between. Germline V CDR1 and CDR2: SGHVS, FNYEAQ. The CDR3 totals 15 residues.

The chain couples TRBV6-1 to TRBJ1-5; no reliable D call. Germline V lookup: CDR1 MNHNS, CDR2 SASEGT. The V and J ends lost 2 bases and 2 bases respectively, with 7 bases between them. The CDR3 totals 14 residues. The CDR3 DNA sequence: TGTGCCAGCAGTGAATGGGAGGGCAATCAGCCCCAGCATTTT. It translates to CASSEWEGNQPQHF.

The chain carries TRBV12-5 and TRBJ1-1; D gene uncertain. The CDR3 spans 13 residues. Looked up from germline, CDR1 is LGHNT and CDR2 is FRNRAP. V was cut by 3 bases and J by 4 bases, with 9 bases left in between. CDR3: CASGLWNRTEAFF. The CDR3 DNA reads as TGTGCTAGTGGTTTATGGAATCGCACTGAAGCTTTCTTT.

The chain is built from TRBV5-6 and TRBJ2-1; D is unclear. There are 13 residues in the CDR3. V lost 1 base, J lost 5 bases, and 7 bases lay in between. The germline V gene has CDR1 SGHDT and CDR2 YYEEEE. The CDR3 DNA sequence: TGTGCCAGCAGCTTGAACGCTAACAATGAGCAGTTCTTC. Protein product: CASSLNANNEQFF.

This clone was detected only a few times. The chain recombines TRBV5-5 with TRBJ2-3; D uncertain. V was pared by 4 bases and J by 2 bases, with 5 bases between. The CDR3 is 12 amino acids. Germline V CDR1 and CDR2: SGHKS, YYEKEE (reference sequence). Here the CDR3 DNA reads TGTGCCAGCAGCCAGACCACAGATACGCAGTATTTT. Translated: CASSQTTDTQYF.

CDR3 amino acids: CASSEVPSSSYEQYF. CDR3 nucleotide sequence: TGTGCCAGCAGTGAAGTTCCGTCTAGCTCCTACGAGCAGTACTTC. The chain links TRBV6-1 to TRBJ2-7; D is unclear. Germline CDR1 and CDR2: MNHNS and SASEGT. This CDR3 has 15 residues. With 1 base removed from V and 0 bases from J, the gap between germline ends came to 10 bases.

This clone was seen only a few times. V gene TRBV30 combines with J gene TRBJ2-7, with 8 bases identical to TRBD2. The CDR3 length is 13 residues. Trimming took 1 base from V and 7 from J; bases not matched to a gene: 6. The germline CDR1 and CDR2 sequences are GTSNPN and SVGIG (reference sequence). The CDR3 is CAWSDGGAGEQYF. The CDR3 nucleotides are TGTGCCTGGAGTGACGGGGGGGCTGGAGAGCAGTACTTC.

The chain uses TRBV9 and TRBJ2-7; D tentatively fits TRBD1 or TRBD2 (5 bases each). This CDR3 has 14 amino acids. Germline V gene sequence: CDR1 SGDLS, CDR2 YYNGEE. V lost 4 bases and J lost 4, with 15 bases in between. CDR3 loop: CASSFRDGAYEQYF. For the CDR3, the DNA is TGTGCCAGCAGCTTCCGGGACGGCGCATACGAGCAGTACTTC. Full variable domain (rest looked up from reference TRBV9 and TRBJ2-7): DSGVTQTPKHLITATGQRVTLRCSPRSGDLSVYWYQQSLDQGLQFLIQYYNGEERAKGNILERFSAQQFPDLHSELNLSSLELGDSALYFCASSFRDGAYEQYFGPGTRLTVT.